Presented here are 21 T cell receptor beta chains from one specimen sequenced in a study of CD4 T cells in relation to SARS-CoV-2 and coronaviruses. Sequencing was performed with immunoSEQ multiplex PCR; in TCRdb, only in-frame clones are kept and a portion is missing. The sample holds roughly 21,000 clones; just under 80% are singletons and the top ten take about 16%. What these receptors recognize is not known. Unexposed donor CD4+ T cells date from 2011-2018, before the COVID-19 pandemic. The cells were cultured for about ten days before CD4+ T cells were isolated. What was sequenced was CD4+ T cells from PBMCs, cultured in vitro. Every receptor here comes from a human donor in good health.

This chain joins TRBV19 and TRBJ2-1, with D tentatively TRBD1 or TRBD2 (5 bases each). The CDR3 covers 12 residues. Germline V lookup: CDR1 LNHDA, CDR2 SQIVND (reference sequence). Trimming took off 2 bases at V and 10 bases at J, with 9 bases between the two ends. As DNA, the CDR3 is TGTGCCAGTAGTATAATAGGGGACGAGCAGTTCTTC. It yields the protein CASSIIGDEQFF.

This sequence joins TRBV24-1 and TRBJ2-5; 10 bases fit TRBD1. The ends lost 3 bases at V and 4 bases at J; junction bases unmatched: 1. Germline CDR1 is KGHDR and CDR2 is SFDVKD. This CDR3 has 14 residues. The CDR3 DNA reads TGTGCCACCAGTGATAGGACAGGGGGAGAGACCCAGTACTTC. It codes for CATSDRTGGETQYF.

V and J are TRBV5-6 and TRBJ1-1; TRBD1 matches at 9 bases. CDR1 is SGHDT and CDR2 is YYEEEE in the germline V gene. The CDR3 is made up of 14 amino acids. Trimming removed 1 base from V and 6 bases from J; junction bases left unmatched: 4. Written as DNA, the CDR3 is TGTGCCAGCAGCTTGACGGGACAGGGTGCTGAAGCTTTCTTT. As protein: CASSLTGQGAEAFF.

This clone was seen a few times. The chain employs TRBV27 and TRBJ1-2; maybe TRBD1 (5 bases). The CDR3 consists of 14 residues. Germline CDR1 MNHEY, CDR2 SMNVEV (reference sequence). Trimming stripped 3 bases from V and 1 base from J, with 9 bases between. CDR3: CASSFGGGNYGYTF. CDR3 DNA sequence: TGTGCCAGCAGTTTTGGCGGGGGTAACTATGGCTACACCTTC.

The chain is built from TRBV3-1 (or the pseudogene TRBV3-2) and TRBJ2-4; D is possibly TRBD1 (7 bases). Trimming took 4 bases from V and 4 from J, leaving 20 bases between them. CDR1 LGHDT and CDR2 YNNKEL come from the germline V gene (reference sequence). The CDR3 has 17 amino acids. The CDR3 loop is CASSLSAGGWLKNIQYF. The DNA for the CDR3 is TGTGCCAGCAGCCTGAGCGCAGGGGGGTGGTTGAAAAACATTCAGTACTTC.

The chain uses TRBV5-6 and TRBJ1-5, with D perhaps TRBD1 (5 bases). Per germline, CDR1 SGHDT and CDR2 YYEEEE. The CDR3 sequence is 15 residues long. V was shortened by 2 bases and J by 6 bases, with 15 bases between the two germline ends. The CDR3 region has the DNA TGTGCCAGCAGCTTCTCCGCGGGGCCGACTCAGCCCCAGCATTTT. Amino acids: CASSFSAGPTQPQHF.

This clone was seen only a few times. The rearrangement links TRBV14 to TRBJ1-3; D remains ambiguous. This CDR3 is 14 amino acids long. Germline values: CDR1 SGHDN, CDR2 FVKESK. V lost 7 bases and J 5 bases, leaving 15 bases between the germline ends. The CDR3 loop is CASTPIPTRNTIYF. The CDR3 DNA is TGTGCCAGCACCCCCATCCCAACGCGAAACACCATATATTTT.

The rearrangement joins TRBV7-2 to TRBJ2-5; perhaps TRBD1 as D (5 bases). The V gene's germline CDR1 is SGHTA and CDR2 FQGNSA. V dropped 4 bases and J dropped 0 bases, with 9 bases sitting between them. The CDR3 length is 14 residues. The CDR3 reads CASSSDSYQETQYF. CDR3 DNA sequence: TGTGCCAGCAGCTCCGACAGCTACCAAGAGACCCAGTACTTC.

This chain links TRBV3-1 (or the pseudogene TRBV3-2) with TRBJ2-1; TRBD2 matches at 8 bases. The germline V gene has CDR1 LGHDT and CDR2 YNNKEL (reference sequence). There are 15 residues in the CDR3. J lost 14 bases, V lost 4 bases, and 16 bases had no gene match. The CDR3 sequence: CASSPPFIGRDLKFF. The CDR3 DNA reads TGTGCCAGCAGCCCGCCATTTATCGGGAGGGACCTGAAGTTCTTC.

CDR3 sequence (DNA): TGTGCCAGCAGTGACTCCGGGAGAAATAACTATGGCTACACCTTC. Encoded protein: CASSDSGRNNYGYTF. This chain uses TRBV6-4 with TRBJ1-2; D gene uncertain. V lost 0 bases and J lost 1, with 9 bases in between. The CDR3 runs to 15 residues. Germline CDR1 is MRHNA and CDR2 is SNTAGT.

This clone came up once. The CDR3 DNA is TGTGCCAGTAGTTGGACAGCCCTCGGGCCCCAGCATTTT. Translation gives CASSWTALGPQHF. This chain uses TRBV19 with TRBJ1-5, with D possibly TRBD1 on 6 matching bases. The CDR3 has 13 residues. V was cut by 5 bases and J by 9 bases, with 14 bases left in between. Germline V gives CDR1 LNHDA, CDR2 SQIVND (reference sequence). Full variable domain (rest looked up from reference TRBV19 and TRBJ1-5): DGGITQSPKYLFRKEGQNVTLSCEQNLNHDAMYWYRQDPGQGLRLIYYSQIVNDFQKGDIAEGYSVSREKKESFPLTVTSAQKNPTAFYLCASSWTALGPQHFGDGTRLSIL.

The chain carries TRBV4-1 and TRBJ2-7; D is perhaps TRBD1 or TRBD2 (5 bases each). Germline lookup yields CDR1 MGHRA and CDR2 YSYEKL. Deletions cut 7 bases from V and 0 bases from J, with 16 bases between. The CDR3 has 15 amino acids. CDR3 nucleotide sequence: TGCGCCAGCACCTCGGGGACGAGGAGCTCCTACGAGCAGTACTTC. Translating it yields CASTSGTRSSYEQYF.

The chain couples TRBV6-5 to TRBJ2-3, with D perhaps matching TRBD1 (5 bases). Germline V CDR1 and CDR2: MNHEY, SVGAGI. This CDR3 is built from 14 residues. The germline V and J ends were trimmed by 6 bases and 2 bases, with 12 bases remaining between them. The CDR3 here is CASRLDSYTDTQYF. The CDR3 DNA reads as TGTGCCAGCAGGTTAGACAGCTACACAGATACGCAGTATTTT.

The chain carries TRBV5-1 and TRBJ1-6; D may be TRBD1 (5 bases). From germline, CDR1 is SGHRS and CDR2 YFSETQ. The CDR3 loop spans 16 amino acids. Trimming took 1 base from V and 9 from J, leaving 17 bases between them. The CDR3, as DNA: TGCGCCAGCAGCTTGACCCCTTACTCTGGGGGTTCACCCCTCCACTTT. Its translation: CASSLTPYSGGSPLHF.

The chain recombines TRBV21-1 with TRBJ1-3; TRBD1, as called in the table, went unchecked against the DNA. TRBV21-1 is termed a pseudogene. The CDR3 covers 17 residues. CDR3 sequence reads: CASSKAPTGSSGNTIYF. The CDR3 coding sequence is TGTGCCAGCAGCAAAGCTCCGACAGGGAGCTCTGGAAACACCATATATTTT.

This clone has only one observation. The chain employs TRBV28 and TRBJ1-5, with D maybe TRBD1 (5 bases). Trimming left V 1 base short and J 2 bases short, with 12 bases between. The CDR3 totals 16 residues. Looked up from germline, CDR1 is MDHEN and CDR2 is SYDVKM. CDR3 amino acids: CASSLLQGGGNQPQHF. As DNA, the CDR3 is TGTGCCAGCAGTTTATTGCAGGGAGGGGGCAATCAGCCCCAGCATTTT.

The chain has TRBV7-3 and TRBJ1-2; TRBD1 might be the D (6 bases). The CDR3 sequence is 14 residues long. Trimming left V 5 bases short and J 8 bases short, with 18 bases between. Looked up from germline, CDR1 is SGHTA and CDR2 is FQGTGA. The CDR3 is CASSPTSSGGGYTF. The CDR3 DNA reads TGTGCCAGCAGCCCCACGTCGAGCGGGGGCGGCTACACCTTC.

This chain joins TRBV5-8 and TRBJ2-3, with D maybe TRBD1 (6 bases). The CDR3 is 16 residues long. Trimming pared 2 bases from V and 4 bases from J, leaving 17 bases between. Germline CDR1 reads SGHTS; CDR2 reads YDEGEE. The DNA of the CDR3 is TGTGCCAGCAGCTTCGGTCCACAGGGTCTAGCAGATACGCAGTATTTT. Translating it yields CASSFGPQGLADTQYF.

This clone was seen a few times. This rearrangement joins TRBV18 to TRBJ2-7; D is possibly TRBD1 or TRBD2 (5 bases each). In germline, CDR1 is KGHSH, CDR2 LQKENI. This CDR3 spans 13 amino acids. Trimming removed 5 bases from V and 6 bases from J, with 14 bases in between. CDR3: CASSGRQIPEQYF. CDR3 DNA sequence: TGTGCCAGCTCAGGGAGACAGATACCCGAGCAGTACTTC.

CDR3 in amino acids: CASSTSGLAGAAGKQYF. CDR3 DNA: TGTGCCAGCAGCACCTCCGGACTAGCGGGAGCCGCTGGAAAGCAGTACTTC. The chain couples TRBV7-2 to TRBJ2-7; TRBD2 agrees at 13 bases. J lost 8 bases, V lost 5 bases, and 15 bases had no gene match. This CDR3 spans 17 amino acids. CDR1 SGHTA and CDR2 FQGNSA come from the germline V gene.

The rearrangement links TRBV28 to TRBJ2-1; possible D gene TRBD1, 5 bases. The CDR3 spans 15 residues. CDR1 is MDHEN and CDR2 is SYDVKM in the germline V gene. Trimming left V 1 base short and J 3 bases short, with 10 bases between. CDR3 region: CASSLLGQGYNEQFF. For the CDR3, the DNA is TGTGCCAGCAGTTTATTAGGCCAGGGCTACAATGAGCAGTTCTTC.